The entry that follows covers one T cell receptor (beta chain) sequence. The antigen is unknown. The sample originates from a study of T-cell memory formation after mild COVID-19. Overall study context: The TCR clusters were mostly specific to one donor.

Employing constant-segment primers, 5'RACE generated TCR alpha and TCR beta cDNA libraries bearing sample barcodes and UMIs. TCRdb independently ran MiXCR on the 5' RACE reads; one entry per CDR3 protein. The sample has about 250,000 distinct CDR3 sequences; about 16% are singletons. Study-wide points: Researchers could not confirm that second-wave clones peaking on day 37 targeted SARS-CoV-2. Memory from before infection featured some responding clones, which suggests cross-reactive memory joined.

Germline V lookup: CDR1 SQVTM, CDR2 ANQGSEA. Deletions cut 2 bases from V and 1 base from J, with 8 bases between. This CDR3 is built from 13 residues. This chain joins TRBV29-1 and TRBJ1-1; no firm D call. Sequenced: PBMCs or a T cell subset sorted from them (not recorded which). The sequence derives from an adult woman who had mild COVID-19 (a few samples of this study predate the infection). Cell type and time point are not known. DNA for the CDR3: TGCAGCGTTGAAAGTCAGAAGAACACTGAAGCTTTCTTT. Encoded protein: CSVESQKNTEAFF.